These 27 T cell receptor beta chains originate from one sample sequenced in a study of post-analysis software for immune sequencing data. Study-level results: Among five TRBV segments more frequent in patients than controls were TRBV5-6, TRBV5-1 and TRBV20-1.

TCR beta libraries were prepared from cDNA with unique molecular identifiers. TCRdb itself ran the PCR reads through MiXCR, one entry per CDR3 protein. The profile shows approximately 440,000 distinct CDR3 sequences, approximately 46% of them singletons. Antigen specificity for these receptors is unknown. The sequencing sample was made of blood. The receptors here all came from a girl between 5 and 17 years old with multiple sclerosis.

J is TRBJ1-6 and V is TRBV7-3; D gene ambiguous. The CDR3 has 12 amino acids. Between the trimmed V and J ends, which lost 3 bases and 6 bases, there was a span of 3 bases. Germline CDR1 SGHTA, CDR2 FQGTGA. The CDR3 coding sequence is TGTGCCAGCAGCTTTTTTAATTCACCCCTCCACTTT. As protein: CASSFFNSPLHF.

A note on this clonotype: One end of the junction does not line up with germline, which may come from a read error. This sequence joins TRBV12-3 or TRBV12-4 and TRBJ2-3; 7 bases line up with TRBD2. The CDR3 is 19 amino acids. The CDR3 spells CASSPVVRDYIAMADAQYF. CDR3 sequence (DNA): TGTGCCAGCAGCCCAGTCGTTCGGGACTACATAGCTATGGCAGATGCGCAGTATTTT.

The chain has TRBV5-1 and TRBJ2-7; D not certain. Germline CDR1 is SGHRS and CDR2 is YFSETQ. The V end lost 4 bases, the J end lost 5 bases, and 10 bases lay between the germline ends. The CDR3 has 12 amino acids. The CDR3 nucleotides are TGCGCCAGCAGCCTCCCGACGGACGAGCAGTACTTC. As protein: CASSLPTDEQYF.

The genes are TRBV27 and TRBJ2-5, with TRBD2 matching over 15 bases. Germline CDR1 MNHEY, CDR2 SMNVEV (reference sequence). V trimming: 6 bases; J trimming: 5 bases; junction bases outside the gene matches: 7. The CDR3 runs 16 residues. CDR3 amino acids: CASSGLAGGPGETQYF. The CDR3 region has the DNA TGTGCCAGCAGCGGACTAGCGGGAGGGCCCGGGGAGACCCAGTACTTC.

This chain uses TRBV27 with TRBJ1-1; 9 bases match TRBD1. The length of the CDR3 is 14 residues. CDR1 is MNHEY and CDR2 is SMNVEV in the germline V gene (reference sequence). V was clipped by 7 bases and J by 6 bases; unmatched bases: 9. The chain's CDR3 is CASILQGAGPEAFF. For the CDR3, the DNA is TGTGCCAGCATCCTACAGGGGGCAGGCCCTGAAGCTTTCTTT.

The chain uses TRBV29-1 and TRBJ1-2, with D uncertain. The CDR3 is 12 residues long. V lost 3 bases to trimming and J lost 8 bases, with 13 bases between them. Per germline, CDR1 SQVTM and CDR2 ANQGSEA. CDR3 in amino acids: CSVDWGGGGYTF. CDR3 in DNA: TGCAGCGTTGATTGGGGAGGTGGGGGCTACACCTTC.

The chain recombines TRBV29-1 with TRBJ1-2; 9 positions agree with TRBD1. The CDR3 length is 14 residues. J lost 4 bases, V lost 4 bases, and 7 bases had no gene match. The germline V gene encodes CDR1 SQVTM and CDR2 ANQGSEA. This chain's CDR3 is CSVAGTGTAYGYTF. Here the CDR3 DNA reads TGCAGCGTTGCGGGGACAGGGACAGCCTATGGCTACACCTTC.

Here the CDR3 DNA reads TGCGCCGGTTCGACAGGGGAACAACAAGAGACCCAGTACTTC. Translated, it gives CAGSTGEQQETQYF. The chain couples TRBV5-1 to TRBJ2-5; 8 nucleotides line up with TRBD1. Germline trimming cut 10 bases from V and 2 bases from J; bases unmatched to any gene: 10. The CDR3 sequence is 14 residues long. Germline V lookup: CDR1 SGHRS, CDR2 YFSETQ.

The chain uses TRBV5-1 and TRBJ2-4; TRBD2 might be the D (5 bases). This CDR3 is built from 16 residues. Trimming removed 4 bases at V and 4 bases at J, with 18 bases between. Germline-derived CDR1 and CDR2 are SGHRS and YFSETQ. This CDR3 reads CASSPEGRQVKNIQYF. CDR3 sequence (DNA): TGCGCCAGCAGCCCCGAGGGCAGGCAGGTTAAAAACATTCAGTACTTC.

The chain recombines TRBV20-1 with TRBJ2-1, with 14 bases that match TRBD2. Per germline, CDR1 DFQATT and CDR2 SNEGSKA (reference sequence). With V trimmed by 3 bases and J by 2 bases, 3 bases remained unmatched. This CDR3 has 16 residues. CDR3 DNA sequence: TGCAGTGCTAGGGGACTAGCGGGAGTACCCTACAATGAGCAGTTCTTC. This gives the protein CSARGLAGVPYNEQFF.

V gene TRBV18 combines with J gene TRBJ2-7; TRBD2 matches 11 bases. J gave up 6 bases and V 3 bases, and 10 bases lay outside the gene matches. This CDR3 region has 16 residues. Per germline, CDR1 KGHSH and CDR2 LQKENI. CDR3 region: CASSPSVALAGGEQYF. The CDR3 nucleotides read TGTGCCAGCTCACCCTCGGTGGCGCTAGCGGGAGGCGAGCAGTACTTC.

V gene TRBV13 combines with J gene TRBJ2-1, with 8 bases matching TRBD2. The trim removed 4 bases at V and 4 bases at J, leaving 12 bases unmatched. Germline CDR1 is PRHDT and CDR2 is FYEKMQ (reference sequence). The CDR3 is made up of 17 amino acids. DNA for the CDR3: TGTGCCAGCAGCTCCCCGAAGAGACTAGCGAAATACAATGAGCAGTTCTTC. Its protein product is CASSSPKRLAKYNEQFF.

The chain is built from TRBV7-3 and TRBJ2-1; TRBD2 matches at 11 bases. The CDR3 is made up of 13 amino acids. Unmatched junction bases numbered 6, after V lost 5 bases and J lost 12 bases. Germline CDR1 and CDR2: SGHTA and FQGTGA. In DNA form, the CDR3 reads TGTGCCAGCAGCCCCGGACTAGCGGGCGCGCAGTTCTTC. It encodes CASSPGLAGAQFF.

This chain joins TRBV12-3 or TRBV12-4 and TRBJ2-7; D might be TRBD2 (5 bases). Between the trimmed V and J ends, which lost 5 bases and 0 bases, there was a span of 14 bases. The CDR3 loop spans 15 amino acids. The CDR3 DNA sequence: TGTGCCAGCAGTCCCCCGAGCGGCAACTCCTACGAGCAGTACTTC. This gives the protein CASSPPSGNSYEQYF.

This chain joins TRBV7-8 and TRBJ2-5; 7 bases match TRBD1. The CDR3 totals 15 residues. CDR1 is SGHVS, CDR2 FQNEAQ, per germline. V shed 5 bases and J 5 bases; nucleotides not matched to a gene: 11. CDR3 bases: TGTGCCAGCAGCCCTGGGGTAGGGGGCGCGGAGACCCAGTACTTC. Translation gives CASSPGVGGAETQYF.

This clonotype was seen a few times. V is TRBV18 and J is TRBJ2-3; 9 bases fit TRBD1. V lost 3 bases to trimming and J lost 11 bases; unmatched junction nucleotides: 3. Germline CDR1 KGHSH, CDR2 LQKENI. This CDR3 has 12 residues. The CDR3 DNA is TGTGCCAGCTCACCGGGACAGGGTCAGCAGTATTTT. Its protein product is CASSPGQGQQYF.

The chain combines TRBV20-1 with TRBJ2-3, with D possibly matching TRBD2 (6 bases). CDR3 length: 16 residues. Per germline, CDR1 DFQATT and CDR2 SNEGSKA (reference sequence). The V end was cut by 6 bases, the J end by 0 bases, with 19 bases between. The CDR3: CSARNPTGLSTDTQYF. CDR3 coding DNA: TGCAGTGCGAGAAACCCGACTGGACTAAGCACAGATACGCAGTATTTT.

This clonotype was detected only a few times. The chain combines TRBV5-1 with TRBJ1-1; tentative D call: TRBD1 (5 bases). V was shortened by 3 bases and J by 1 base, with 7 bases between the two germline ends. Germline V gene sequence: CDR1 SGHRS, CDR2 YFSETQ. The length of the CDR3 is 13 residues. CDR3 in DNA: TGCGCCAGCAGCTATACAGGGAACACTGAAGCTTTCTTT. Residues: CASSYTGNTEAFF. Complete variable domain (other parts from reference TRBV5-1 and TRBJ1-1): KAGVTQTPRYLIKTRGQQVTLSCSPISGHRSVSWYQQTPGQGLQFLFEYFSETQRNKGNFPGRFSGRQFSNSRSEMNVSTLELGDSALYLCASSYTGNTEAFFGQGTRLTVV.

This clonotype was found a few times. Here the CDR3 reads CASSFHRDTTYEQYF. In DNA form, the CDR3 reads TGTGCCAGCAGTTTTCACCGGGACACGACCTACGAGCAGTACTTC. The chain links TRBV28 to TRBJ2-7; TRBD1 is a possible D gene (6 bases). From germline, CDR1 is MDHEN and CDR2 SYDVKM. Trimming removed 3 bases at V and 2 bases at J, with 14 bases between. This CDR3 region has 15 residues.

This clonotype was seen once. The chain has TRBV2 and TRBJ2-1, with TRBD2 matching over 9 bases. V dropped 2 bases and J dropped 5; count of bases not matched to a gene: 10. Germline V gene sequence: CDR1 SNHLY, CDR2 FYNNEI. The CDR3 is 17 amino acids. This CDR3 is CASSEPGGRASDNEQFF. The CDR3 coding sequence is TGTGCCAGCAGTGAACCCGGCGGGAGGGCCTCGGACAATGAGCAGTTCTTC.

A remark on this clonotype: Compared with germline, one end of the junction differs, possibly owing to a read error. The gene calls are TRBV20-1 and TRBJ2-1, with unresolved D. Germline CDR1 DFQATT, CDR2 SNEGSKA (reference sequence). This CDR3 is 12 amino acids long. The CDR3 DNA reads as TGCAGGGCTATACAGCTTTGGGGTGAGCAGTTCTTC. It is translated as CRAIQLWGEQFF.

This clonotype has just a few counts. The chain joins TRBV5-1 to TRBJ2-7; 7 nucleotides line up with TRBD2. V shed 5 bases and J 0 bases; nucleotides not matched to a gene: 11. CDR1 and CDR2 from the germline V gene are SGHRS and YFSETQ. The CDR3 spans 16 residues. Here the CDR3 DNA reads TGCGCCAGCAGTGAGTTGAAGGGCGGGAGCTCCTACGAGCAGTACTTC. This encodes CASSELKGGSSYEQYF.

This clonotype was observed a handful of times. J is TRBJ2-5 and V is TRBV7-8; D may be TRBD2 (6 bases). CDR3 length: 14 amino acids. CDR1 is SGHVS, CDR2 FQNEAQ, per germline. Trimming took off 2 bases at V and 4 bases at J, with 11 bases between the two ends. CDR3 sequence: CASSLSGVSETQYF. CDR3 nucleotides: TGTGCCAGCAGCTTATCGGGGGTTTCAGAGACCCAGTACTTC.

This chain connects TRBV4-1 to TRBJ1-5, with D possibly matching TRBD1 (5 bases). Looked up from germline, CDR1 is MGHRA and CDR2 is YSYEKL. Between the trimmed V and J ends, which lost 3 bases and 2 bases, there was a span of 11 bases. CDR3 size: 15 residues. CDR3 loop: CASSHTRGGNQPQHF. Here the CDR3 DNA reads TGCGCCAGCAGCCACACAAGAGGGGGCAATCAGCCCCAGCATTTT.

This clonotype was found a few times. Written as DNA, the CDR3 is TGCAGTGCTAGCCTACCGACTAGCGGGAGTTACGAGCAGTACTTC. Translating it yields CSASLPTSGSYEQYF. The chain carries TRBV20-1 and TRBJ2-7; TRBD2 matches at 12 bases. The CDR3 totals 15 residues. V lost 3 bases, J lost 4 bases, and 7 bases stayed unmatched. Germline assignment: CDR1 DFQATT and CDR2 SNEGSKA (reference sequence).

In its sample, this clonotype was seen a few times. The V and J genes are TRBV12-3 or TRBV12-4 and TRBJ2-1; TRBD2 matches 12 bases. V dropped 6 bases and J dropped 3; count of bases not matched to a gene: 0. The CDR3 contains 14 residues. CDR3 sequence: CASRTSGSYNEQFF. The CDR3 DNA is TGTGCCAGCAGGACTAGCGGGAGCTACAATGAGCAGTTCTTC.

CDR3 loop: CASSLLSAQETQYF. CDR3 nucleotide sequence: TGCGCCAGCAGCTTGCTATCAGCCCAAGAGACCCAGTACTTC. This rearrangement joins TRBV5-1 to TRBJ2-5; D not certain. This CDR3 contains 14 residues. Germline V gene lookup returns CDR1 SGHRS and CDR2 YFSETQ. V shed 1 base and J shed 1 base, with 8 bases lying between them.